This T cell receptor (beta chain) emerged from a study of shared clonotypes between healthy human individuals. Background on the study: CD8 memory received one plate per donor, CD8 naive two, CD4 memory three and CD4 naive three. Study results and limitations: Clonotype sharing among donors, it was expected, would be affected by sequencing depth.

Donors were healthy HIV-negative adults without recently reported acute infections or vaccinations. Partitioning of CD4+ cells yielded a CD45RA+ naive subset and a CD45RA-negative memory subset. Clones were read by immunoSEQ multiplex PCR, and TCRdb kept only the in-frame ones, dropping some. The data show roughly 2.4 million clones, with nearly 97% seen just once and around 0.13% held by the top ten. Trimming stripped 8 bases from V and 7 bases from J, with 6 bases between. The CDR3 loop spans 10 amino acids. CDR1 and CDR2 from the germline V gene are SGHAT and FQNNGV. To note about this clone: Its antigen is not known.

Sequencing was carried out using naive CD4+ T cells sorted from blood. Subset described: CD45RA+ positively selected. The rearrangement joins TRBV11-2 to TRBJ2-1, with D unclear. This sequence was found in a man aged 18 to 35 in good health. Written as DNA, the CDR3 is TGTGCCAGCGGGGATAATGAGCAGTTCTTC. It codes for CASGDNEQFF.